Reported below is one TCR beta chain. This entry belongs to a study of blood T cell repertoires in COVID-19. Overall study: There were acute and convalescent COVID-19 samples, and they came from the United States, Italy and Spain. The cDNA or gDNA used as material had been derived from T cells, B-cell-depleted T cells, or PBMCs.

The table came from immunoSEQ multiplex PCR; TCRdb's copy has only in-frame clones and leaves some out. The table has approximately 150,000 clones, over 70% seen once. The sample taken for sequencing was PBMCs or T cells enriched from blood (not recorded which). The origin of this receptor is a man aged 60 to 69 who had recovered from COVID-19.

The CDR3 nucleotides read TGTGCCAGCAGTGATCGGCAGGGGAATTCACCCCTCCACTTT. Protein: CASSDRQGNSPLHF. This rearrangement joins TRBV6-1 to TRBJ1-6; D is perhaps TRBD1 (6 bases). Between the trimmed V and J ends, which lost 3 bases and 7 bases, there was a span of 10 bases. The germline gives CDR1 MNHNS, CDR2 SASEGT. The length of the CDR3 is 14 residues.